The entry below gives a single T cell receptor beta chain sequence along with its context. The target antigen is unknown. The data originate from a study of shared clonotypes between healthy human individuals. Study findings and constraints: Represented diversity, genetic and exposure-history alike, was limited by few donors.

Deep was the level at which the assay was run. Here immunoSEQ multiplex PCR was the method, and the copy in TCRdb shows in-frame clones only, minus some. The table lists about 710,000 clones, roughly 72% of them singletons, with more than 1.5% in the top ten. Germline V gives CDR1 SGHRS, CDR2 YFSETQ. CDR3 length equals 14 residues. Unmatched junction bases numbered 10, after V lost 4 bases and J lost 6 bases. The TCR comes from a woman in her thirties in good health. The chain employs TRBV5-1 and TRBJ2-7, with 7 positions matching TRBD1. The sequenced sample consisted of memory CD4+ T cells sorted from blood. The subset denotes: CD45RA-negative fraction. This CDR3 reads CASSPRTGVSEQYF. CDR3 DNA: TGCGCCAGCAGCCCTCGGACAGGCGTTAGCGAGCAGTACTTC.